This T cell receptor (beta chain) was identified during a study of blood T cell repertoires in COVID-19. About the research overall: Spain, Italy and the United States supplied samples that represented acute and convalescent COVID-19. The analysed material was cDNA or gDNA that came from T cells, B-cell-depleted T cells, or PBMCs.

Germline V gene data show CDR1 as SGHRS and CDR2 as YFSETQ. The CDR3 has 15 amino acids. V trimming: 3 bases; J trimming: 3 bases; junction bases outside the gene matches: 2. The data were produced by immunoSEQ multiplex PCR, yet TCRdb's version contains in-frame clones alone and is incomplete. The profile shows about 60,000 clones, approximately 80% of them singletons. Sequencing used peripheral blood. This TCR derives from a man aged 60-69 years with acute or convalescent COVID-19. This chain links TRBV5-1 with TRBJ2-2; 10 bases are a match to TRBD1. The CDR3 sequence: CASSSGQGYTGELFF. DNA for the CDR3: TGCGCCAGCAGCTCGGGACAGGGGTACACCGGGGAGCTGTTTTTT.